Listed here are 17 T cell receptor beta chains from one sample, sequenced in a study of blood T cell repertoires in COVID-19. The repertoire was sequenced with immunoSEQ multiplex PCR; TCRdb's copy has only in-frame clones and lacks some. This sample has about 270,000 clones, with 86% found just once. The sample was peripheral blood. These receptors came from a woman younger than 45 with COVID-19, enrolled during active disease.

The rearrangement uses TRBV11-2 and TRBJ2-7; D may be TRBD1 (5 bases). CDR3 length: 13 residues. Trimming took off 7 bases at V and 5 bases at J, with 15 bases between the two ends. CDR1 and CDR2 (germline): SGHAT, FQNNGV. The CDR3 region is CASTIIDSDEQYF. The CDR3 nucleotides read TGTGCCAGCACCATCATAGACAGTGACGAGCAGTACTTC.

This rearrangement joins TRBV5-1 to TRBJ1-4; 7 bases line up with TRBD1. The CDR3 has 14 amino acids. Germline lookup yields CDR1 SGHRS and CDR2 YFSETQ. V lost 4 bases and J lost 7; bases outside the gene matches: 7. CDR3 sequence reads: CASSPGTAIEKLFF. In nucleotides, the CDR3 is TGCGCCAGCAGCCCCGGGACAGCTATTGAAAAACTGTTTTTT. The entire variable domain, with the rest obtained from reference TRBV5-1 and TRBJ1-4, is as follows: KAGVTQTPRYLIKTRGQQVTLSCSPISGHRSVSWYQQTPGQGLQFLFEYFSETQRNKGNFPGRFSGRQFSNSRSEMNVSTLELGDSALYLCASSPGTAIEKLFFGSGTQLSVL.

The chain joins TRBV19 to TRBJ1-5, with a tentative D call TRBD1 (6 bases). With 5 bases removed from V and 4 bases from J, the gap between germline ends came to 9 bases. The CDR3 is 13 amino acids. Germline CDR1 reads LNHDA; CDR2 reads SQIVND (reference sequence). CDR3 loop: CASSETGNQPQHF. The CDR3 DNA reads as TGTGCCAGTAGTGAGACAGGTAATCAGCCCCAGCATTTT.

The V gene is TRBV6-5, the J gene TRBJ1-1; possible D gene TRBD1, 6 bases. Trimming left V 0 bases short and J 5 bases short, with 7 bases between. CDR1 is MNHEY and CDR2 is SVGAGI in the germline V gene. The CDR3 has 13 amino acids. CDR3 amino acids: CASSYSGATEAFF. The DNA for the CDR3 is TGTGCCAGCAGTTACTCGGGGGCAACTGAAGCTTTCTTT.

This chain uses TRBV27 with TRBJ1-5; perhaps TRBD1 as D (5 bases). The CDR3 consists of 13 residues. Deletions cut 4 bases from V and 5 bases from J, with 9 bases between. From germline, CDR1 is MNHEY and CDR2 SMNVEV (reference sequence). CDR3 DNA: TGTGCCAGCAGTTATGGGGCCGATCAGCCCCAGCATTTT. Protein: CASSYGADQPQHF.

The rearrangement joins TRBV29-1 to TRBJ2-1; 10 bases are shared with TRBD2. Germline V lookup: CDR1 SQVTM, CDR2 ANQGSEA. The CDR3 runs to 14 residues. V was clipped by 6 bases and J by 3 bases; unmatched bases: 5. The CDR3 DNA reads TGCAGCGTAGTAGCGGGGGGTTACTACAATGAGCAGTTCTTC. Translation: CSVVAGGYYNEQFF.

V is TRBV7-9 and J is TRBJ1-2; 9 positions match TRBD1. V trimming: 1 base; J trimming: 0 bases; junction bases outside the gene matches: 6. This CDR3 has 17 residues. Germline V gives CDR1 SEHNR, CDR2 FQNEAQ (reference sequence). CDR3 coding DNA: TGTGCCAGCAGCTTAGTCGGACAGGGGCCAACTAACTATGGCTACACCTTC. Amino acid sequence: CASSLVGQGPTNYGYTF. The entire variable domain, with the rest obtained from reference TRBV7-9 and TRBJ1-2, is as follows: DTGVSQNPRHKITKRGQNVTFRCDPISEHNRLYWYRQTLGQGPEFLTYFQNEAQLEKSRLLSDRFSAERPKGSFSTLEIQRTEQGDSAMYLCASSLVGQGPTNYGYTFGSGTRLTVV.

The chain joins TRBV19 to TRBJ1-2; 8 bases line up with TRBD1. V lost 6 bases, J lost 2 bases, and 5 bases stayed unmatched. The length of the CDR3 is 14 residues. From germline, CDR1 is LNHDA and CDR2 SQIVND (reference sequence). The chain's CDR3 is CASSRGTGNYGYTF. The DNA for the CDR3 is TGTGCCAGTAGCCGAGGGACAGGAAACTATGGCTACACCTTC. The full variable domain, rest sourced from reference TRBV19 and TRBJ1-2, is DGGITQSPKYLFRKEGQNVTLSCEQNLNHDAMYWYRQDPGQGLRLIYYSQIVNDFQKGDIAEGYSVSREKKESFPLTVTSAQKNPTAFYLCASSRGTGNYGYTFGSGTRLTVV.

This chain connects TRBV5-6 to TRBJ2-1; 10 positions agree with TRBD2. Looked up from germline, CDR1 is SGHDT and CDR2 is YYEEEE. This CDR3 spans 15 amino acids. Trimming removed 2 bases from V and 5 bases from J; junction bases left unmatched: 4. The CDR3 bases are TGTGCCAGCAGCTTCTCTGGACTAGCGGACAATGAGCAGTTCTTC. Its translation is CASSFSGLADNEQFF.

V gene TRBV5-1 combines with J gene TRBJ2-5, with a possible D match to TRBD2 (7 bases). The V gene lost 6 bases and the J gene lost 7 bases, with 34 bases spanning the gap. The length of the CDR3 is 19 residues. Germline CDR1 is SGHRS and CDR2 is YFSETQ. The CDR3 DNA follows: TGCGCCAGCACCAGACTGGAGGTCCGAGGGCAGGGGCCGGGGGGGACCCAGTACTTC. This sequence encodes CASTRLEVRGQGPGGTQYF.

The chain links TRBV27 to TRBJ1-2, with 7 bases aligning to TRBD1. V lost 4 bases and J lost 0; bases outside the gene matches: 8. This CDR3 is built from 16 residues. The germline V gene encodes CDR1 MNHEY and CDR2 SMNVEV (reference sequence). The CDR3 nucleotides read TGTGCCAGCAGTTCCACGACAGGGCGGGCTAACTATGGCTACACCTTC. This gives the protein CASSSTTGRANYGYTF.

The chain recombines TRBV12-3 or TRBV12-4 with TRBJ1-3; D ambiguous. The CDR3 runs to 11 residues. V was cut by 5 bases and J by 7 bases, with 6 bases left in between. In DNA, the CDR3 is TGTGCCAGCAGTATCGGTAACACCATATATTTT. As protein: CASSIGNTIYF.

This rearrangement joins TRBV6-5 to TRBJ2-7, with 7 bases that match TRBD2. CDR3 length: 14 residues. The J segment lost 5 bases and the V segment lost 6 bases, leaving 10 bases of the junction unmatched. The germline gives CDR1 MNHEY, CDR2 SVGAGI. CDR3 protein: CASRWTGEGHEQYF. The DNA for the CDR3 is TGTGCCAGCAGGTGGACGGGGGAGGGCCACGAGCAGTACTTC.

This clone was observed once. V gene TRBV29-1 combines with J gene TRBJ2-3, with D hard to call. V was clipped by 3 bases and J by 0 bases, with 10 bases between them. This CDR3 contains 14 residues. Germline CDR1 SQVTM, CDR2 ANQGSEA. CDR3 amino acids: CSVDPTRSTDTQYF. The CDR3 DNA reads TGCAGCGTTGACCCCACACGAAGCACAGATACGCAGTATTTT.

This clone was seen only once. This chain uses TRBV18 with TRBJ2-5; D unclear. Per germline, CDR1 KGHSH and CDR2 LQKENI. Trimming stripped 6 bases from V and 2 bases from J, with 13 bases between. The CDR3 is 14 amino acids. CDR3 protein: CASSRGTVQETQYF. CDR3 in DNA: TGTGCCAGCTCCCGTGGAACAGTACAAGAGACCCAGTACTTC.

This chain uses TRBV18 with TRBJ2-7; D is undetermined. This CDR3 is built from 13 residues. The ends were cut back, 2 bases at V and 5 bases at J, with 10 bases in the middle. Germline CDR1 KGHSH, CDR2 LQKENI. The CDR3 reads CASSPGQPNEQYF. CDR3 coding DNA: TGTGCCAGCTCACCAGGGCAACCCAACGAGCAGTACTTC.

The chain recombines TRBV11-3 with TRBJ1-2, with 8 bases that match TRBD1. Unmatched junction bases numbered 7, after V lost 5 bases and J lost 8 bases. This CDR3 is built from 13 residues. Germline CDR1 and CDR2: SGHNT and YENEEA. The CDR3 DNA reads TGTGCCAGCAGCAACGGACAGGGAGACGGCTACACCTTC. Translated, it gives CASSNGQGDGYTF.